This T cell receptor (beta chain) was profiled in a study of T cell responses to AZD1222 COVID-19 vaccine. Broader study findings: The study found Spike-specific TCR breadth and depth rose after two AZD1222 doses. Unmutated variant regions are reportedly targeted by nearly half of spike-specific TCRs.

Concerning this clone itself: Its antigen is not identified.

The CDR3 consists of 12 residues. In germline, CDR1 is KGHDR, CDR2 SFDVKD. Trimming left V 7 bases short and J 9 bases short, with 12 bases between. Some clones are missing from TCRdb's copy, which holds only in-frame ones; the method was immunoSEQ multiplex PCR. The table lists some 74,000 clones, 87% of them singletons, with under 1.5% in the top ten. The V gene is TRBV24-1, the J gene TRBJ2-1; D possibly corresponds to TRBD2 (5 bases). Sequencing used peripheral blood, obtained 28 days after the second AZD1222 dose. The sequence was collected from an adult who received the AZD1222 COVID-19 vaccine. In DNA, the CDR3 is TGTGCCACCAGCCAGGACTTGGGTGAGCAGTTCTTC. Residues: CATSQDLGEQFF.